This T cell receptor (beta chain) was sequenced in a study of blood T cell repertoires in COVID-19. In the source study's methods: The authors estimated nucleated cell counts from reference gene primer amplification. Generated by immunoSEQ multiplex PCR, the TCRdb table keeps only in-frame clones and is missing some. The DNA gave D and trimming, while V, J and clone size come from that table. The sample includes 65,000 or so clones, roughly 77% of them seen just once. The CDR3 is 14 amino acids. CDR1 MNHEY and CDR2 SMNVEV come from the germline V gene (reference sequence). Deletions cut 7 bases from V and 6 bases from J, with 15 bases between.

This receptor was taken from a man older than 75 with acute or convalescent COVID-19. J is TRBJ2-2 and V is TRBV27; D possibly corresponds to TRBD1 (6 bases). Source material: peripheral blood. The chain's CDR3 is CASTTLQGPGELFF. Written as DNA, the CDR3 is TGTGCCAGCACCACGCTACAGGGACCCGGGGAGCTGTTTTTT.